These 27 T cell receptor beta chains share one sample of origin, sequenced in a study of T cells after posttransplantation cyclophosphamide (TCRdb year 2016). Receptor libraries were prepared by the immunoSEQ multiplex PCR assay. What TCRdb holds here is the immuneACCESS table cut down to in-frame rearrangements. Part of the clones is not present; checked against another copy, under half of the missing clones reflect an unresolved V gene, and the others are unexplained. The sample records around 13,000 clones, none occurring a single time. The ten largest clones represent 25% to 30% of the sample. What this sample's time point label stands for: posttransplant day relative to BM transplant. The sample's treatment or condition label is to be understood as: high-dose cyclophosphamide on days +3 and +4 as single-agent GVHD prophylaxis. Patients in the PTCy group got busulfan and fludarabine conditioning, a marrow graft from a related or unrelated donor, and cyclophosphamide on days +3 and +4.

Sequenced material: PBMCs, taken after allogeneic stem cell transplant with posttransplant cyclophosphamide. The receptors originated from a female patient aged 35 to 55 who received an allogeneic stem cell transplant from an unrelated donor, was CMV-positive, and had acute GVHD only. Following transplantation, T cells from the graft donor may be among those present.

This clone showed up many times. V usage is TRBV7-9 and J usage is TRBJ2-2; D gene uncertain. The germline V gene has CDR1 SEHNR and CDR2 FQNEAQ (reference sequence). Trimming cost V 3 bases and J 6 bases, with 5 bases left between them. The CDR3 has 12 amino acids. CDR3 in amino acids: CASSFSSGELFF. Written as DNA, the CDR3 is TGTGCCAGCAGCTTCTCTTCCGGGGAGCTGTTTTTT. The variable domain in full, with the rest retrieved from reference TRBV7-9 and TRBJ2-2, is DTGVSQNPRHKITKRGQNVTFRCDPISEHNRLYWYRQTLGQGPEFLTYFQNEAQLEKSRLLSDRFSAERPKGSFSTLEIQRTEQGDSAMYLCASSFSSGELFFGEGSRLTVL.

The chain carries TRBV19 and TRBJ1-2; 7 bases match TRBD1. Trimming removed 8 bases from V and 6 bases from J; junction bases left unmatched: 3. This CDR3 contains 11 residues. From germline, CDR1 is LNHDA and CDR2 SQIVND (reference sequence). Here the CDR3 DNA reads TGTGCCAGTCGACAGGGAGATGGCTACACCTTC. Translation gives CASRQGDGYTF.

The rearrangement links TRBV7-3 to TRBJ2-1, with 11 positions matching TRBD2. The length of the CDR3 is 17 residues. Trimming at V came to 2 bases and at J to 9 bases, leaving 12 bases not matched to a gene. Per the germline V gene, CDR1 is SGHTA and CDR2 is FQGTGA. CDR3 sequence reads: CASSLDLAGGPAGEQFF. CDR3 coding DNA: TGTGCCAGCAGCTTAGACTTAGCGGGAGGGCCTGCAGGTGAGCAGTTCTTC.

This clone was observed many times. V is TRBV2 and J is TRBJ1-6; D gene ambiguous. V lost 1 base to trimming and J lost 10 bases, with 11 bases between them. Germline lookup yields CDR1 SNHLY and CDR2 FYNNEI. The CDR3 consists of 14 residues. The CDR3 is CASSEGAVGSPLHF. The CDR3 DNA reads as TGTGCCAGCAGTGAAGGGGCAGTAGGATCACCCCTCCACTTT.

This clone has at least ten counts. The chain is built from TRBV27 and TRBJ2-1; D ambiguous. V lost 5 bases and J lost 10, with 15 bases in between. Germline CDR1 MNHEY, CDR2 SMNVEV (reference sequence). CDR3 length equals 13 residues. In DNA, the CDR3 is TGTGCCAGCAGTCCACAGCCTACCCAAGAGCAGTTCTTC. Protein: CASSPQPTQEQFF.

This clone showed up just a few times. The chain is built from TRBV28 and TRBJ1-1; no firm D call. This CDR3 comprises 17 residues. Germline assignment: CDR1 MDHEN and CDR2 SYDVKM. The ends were cut back, 8 bases at V and 5 bases at J, with 27 bases in the middle. CDR3 in DNA: TGTGCCAGCCATCCCGCTGTGCCGGTCCGAAGCGGGACTGAAGCTTTCTTT. This translates into CASHPAVPVRSGTEAFF.

This chain connects TRBV9 to TRBJ1-1; no firm D call. This CDR3 has 14 amino acids. CDR1 is SGDLS, CDR2 YYNGEE, per germline. The V and J ends lost 0 bases and 1 base respectively, with 7 bases between them. CDR3 in DNA: TGTGCCAGCAGCGTAGCTACTCAGAACACTGAAGCTTTCTTT. Its protein product is CASSVATQNTEAFF.

This clone came up many times. In DNA, the CDR3 is TGTGCCAGCTCACCAACGAGGGAGGGCACAGATACGCAGTATTTT. This translates into CASSPTREGTDTQYF. The chain employs TRBV18 and TRBJ2-3; TRBD2 is a possible D gene (6 bases). The CDR3 is made up of 15 amino acids. CDR1 is KGHSH, CDR2 LQKENI, per germline. The germline V and J ends were trimmed by 2 bases and 1 base, with 10 bases remaining between them.

The rearrangement uses TRBV7-3 and TRBJ2-7; 7 bases line up with TRBD1. Germline CDR1 and CDR2: SGHTA and FQGTGA. CDR3 length: 17 amino acids. J was trimmed by 6 bases and V by 4 bases; bases with no gene match: 18. CDR3 loop: CASSSTYRGPHGGEQYV. The DNA of the CDR3 is TGTGCCAGCAGCTCAACGTATAGGGGGCCCCACGGTGGCGAGCAGTACGTC.

This clone was picked up many times. This rearrangement joins TRBV28 to TRBJ1-1; TRBD1 matches at 7 bases. Trimming cost V 7 bases and J 8 bases; bases outside gene matches: 7. This CDR3 spans 12 amino acids. Germline CDR1 reads MDHEN; CDR2 reads SYDVKM. As DNA, the CDR3 is TGTGCCAGCACCTTGACAGGGAACGAAGCTTTCTTT. Translation: CASTLTGNEAFF.

This clone was observed a handful of times. The rearrangement uses TRBV7-3 and TRBJ2-3, with a tentative D call TRBD1 (6 bases). The CDR3 is 15 amino acids. Between the trimmed V and J ends, which lost 2 bases and 2 bases, there was a span of 11 bases. Germline lookup yields CDR1 SGHTA and CDR2 FQGTGA. CDR3 amino acids: CASSLLQGPTDTQYF. The CDR3 DNA follows: TGTGCCAGCAGCTTACTTCAGGGGCCCACAGATACGCAGTATTTT.

This clone was found a few times. This is likely an artifact of a read error, given a far larger clone one base away. The chain is built from TRBV15 and TRBJ2-3; 11 positions agree with TRBD1. CDR3 length equals 16 residues. Trimming cost V 7 bases and J 5 bases; bases outside gene matches: 11. CDR1 is LNHNV and CDR2 is YYDKDF in the germline V gene (reference sequence). CDR3 DNA: TGTGCCACCACCAACAGGACAGGGGGCGGGAGAGATACGCAGTATTTT. This codes for CATTNRTGGGRDTQYF.

This clone was detected ten times or more. This chain links TRBV5-6 with TRBJ1-6, with TRBD1 matching 9 bases. The J segment lost 6 bases and the V segment lost 4 bases, leaving 8 bases of the junction unmatched. The CDR3 has 16 amino acids. Germline V gives CDR1 SGHDT, CDR2 YYEEEE. In DNA, the CDR3 is TGTGCCAGCAGCGTGGACAGGGGTTCAGGTAATTCACCCCTCCACTTT. Protein product: CASSVDRGSGNSPLHF. The whole variable domain, filled in from reference TRBV5-6 and TRBJ1-6, reads DAGVTQSPTHLIKTRGQQVTLRCSPKSGHDTVSWYQQALGQGPQFIFQYYEEEERQRGNFPDRFSGHQFPNYSSELNVNALLLGDSALYLCASSVDRGSGNSPLHFGNGTRLTVT.

The DNA for the CDR3 is TGTGCCACCAGCAGAGATCCGAGACTAGCGGCATTCTACAATGAGCAGTTCTTC. Translating gives CATSRDPRLAAFYNEQFF. The chain uses TRBV15 and TRBJ2-1, with 9 bases aligning to TRBD2. Germline values: CDR1 LNHNV, CDR2 YYDKDF (reference sequence). The CDR3 totals 18 residues. Losses at the gene ends were 0 bases for V and 3 bases for J; bases not matched to a gene: 9.

This clone was seen many times. The rearrangement uses TRBV5-5 and TRBJ1-1; TRBD1 is a possible D gene (5 bases). This CDR3 has 15 residues. Germline CDR1 SGHKS, CDR2 YYEKEE (reference sequence). V was pared by 2 bases and J by 1 base, with 12 bases between. The CDR3 nucleotides read TGTGCCAGCAGCTTCCTGTTTACAGGGAACACTGAAGCTTTCTTT. Its protein product is CASSFLFTGNTEAFF.

Only a few counts were recorded for this clone. The rearrangement joins TRBV7-2 to TRBJ2-4; maybe TRBD2 (6 bases). V was shortened by 3 bases and J by 6 bases, with 12 bases between the two germline ends. Germline V gene sequence: CDR1 SGHTA, CDR2 FQGNSA. The CDR3 totals 14 residues. Written as DNA, the CDR3 is TGTGCCAGCAGCTTCCGTACCGGGAGAAACATTCAGTACTTC. Translated: CASSFRTGRNIQYF.

CDR3 bases: TGTGCCAGCAGGGACACGAGCTCCTACAATGAGCAGTTCTTC. Amino acids: CASRDTSSYNEQFF. The chain combines TRBV28 with TRBJ2-1; tentative D call: TRBD1 (5 bases). V was pared by 6 bases and J by 0 bases, with 9 bases between. Germline CDR1 and CDR2: MDHEN and SYDVKM. This CDR3 is built from 14 residues.

In its sample, this clone was seen a few times. V usage is TRBV6-1 and J usage is TRBJ1-2, with a weak D call TRBD1 (5 bases). Looked up from germline, CDR1 is MNHNS and CDR2 is SASEGT. V lost 1 base to trimming and J lost 2 bases, with 14 bases between them. The CDR3 sequence is 16 residues long. The CDR3 DNA reads TGTGCCAGCAGTGAAGGGGCAATGGGGGGGAACTATGGCTACACCTTC. Translating gives CASSEGAMGGNYGYTF.

This clone was counted many times. This chain links TRBV7-3 with TRBJ2-5, with a weak D call TRBD1 (6 bases). V was pared by 1 base and J by 2 bases, with 11 bases between. The CDR3 consists of 15 residues. Germline loops: CDR1 SGHTA, CDR2 FQGTGA. CDR3 sequence reads: CASSLMAGEQETQYF. CDR3 bases: TGTGCCAGCAGCTTAATGGCAGGGGAACAAGAGACCCAGTACTTC.

At least ten counts were recorded for this clone. V gene TRBV19 combines with J gene TRBJ2-1, with 10 bases aligning to TRBD2. CDR3 length: 14 amino acids. V lost 3 bases and J lost 8; bases outside the gene matches: 4. CDR1 and CDR2 (germline): LNHDA, SQIVND (reference sequence). The CDR3 DNA reads as TGTGCCAGTAGTATGAGCGGGAGGGCCGATGAGCAGTTCTTC. This translates into CASSMSGRADEQFF.

In its sample, this clone was seen many times. V gene TRBV29-1 combines with J gene TRBJ2-7, with D possibly being TRBD1 (6 bases). This CDR3 is built from 11 residues. Trimming took 3 bases from V and 6 from J, leaving 9 bases between them. CDR1 is SQVTM and CDR2 is ANQGSEA in the germline V gene. The CDR3 DNA reads TGCAGCGTTGACAAAGGGGGCGAGCAGTACGTC. It translates to CSVDKGGEQYV.

The table lists this clone with many counts. V gene TRBV6-5 combines with J gene TRBJ2-3, with D maybe TRBD2 (6 bases). Trimming cost V 8 bases and J 1 base, with 16 bases left between them. Germline CDR1 and CDR2: MNHEY and SVGAGI. This CDR3 spans 15 amino acids. The CDR3 DNA follows: TGTGCCAGCCCGAGGGGACTTCAGTGCACAGATACGCAGTATTTT. Residues: CASPRGLQCTDTQYF.

This clone is medium-sized (0.01 to 0.1%) by share. V and J are TRBV27 and TRBJ2-7; TRBD2 aligns across 7 bases. From germline, CDR1 is MNHEY and CDR2 SMNVEV (reference sequence). The V and J ends lost 5 bases and 5 bases, in that order; junction bases with no gene match: 3. The CDR3 covers 12 residues. The CDR3 coding sequence is TGTGCCAGCAGTAGCGGGGTCCACGAGCAGTACTTC. Its protein is CASSSGVHEQYF.

This clone was seen ten or more times. The J gene is TRBJ2-7, the V gene TRBV7-2, with 8 bases aligning to TRBD1. The CDR3 totals 14 residues. CDR1 is SGHTA, CDR2 FQGNSA, per germline. Losses at the gene ends were 5 bases for V and 1 base for J; bases not matched to a gene: 4. The CDR3: CASSPQGGSYEQYV. The CDR3 bases are TGTGCCAGCAGCCCACAGGGGGGTTCCTACGAGCAGTACGTC.

The chain recombines TRBV28 with TRBJ2-1; D is unclear. The CDR3 consists of 14 residues. CDR1 is MDHEN, CDR2 SYDVKM, per germline. V lost 3 bases and J lost 6, with 12 bases in between. The CDR3 protein is CASSFSRTVNEQFF. The DNA of the CDR3 is TGTGCCAGCAGTTTTAGTCGAACAGTCAATGAGCAGTTCTTC.

The chain is built from TRBV5-4 and TRBJ2-3; perhaps TRBD1 as D (6 bases). Per the germline V gene, CDR1 is SGHNT and CDR2 is YYREEE (reference sequence). The CDR3 has 15 residues. The V and J ends lost 0 bases and 3 bases respectively, with 11 bases between them. The CDR3 DNA sequence: TGTGCCAGCAGCTTGGGACAGGTACTTACAGATACGCAGTATTTT. Protein: CASSLGQVLTDTQYF. Using reference TRBV5-4 and TRBJ2-3 for the parts outside the CDR3, the full variable domain is ETGVTQSPTHLIKTRGQQVTLRCSSQSGHNTVSWYQQALGQGPQFIFQYYREEENGRGNFPPRFSGLQFPNYSSELNVNALELDDSALYLCASSLGQVLTDTQYFGPGTRLTVL.

This clone was counted many times. The chain has TRBV5-1 and TRBJ2-7, with 9 bases aligning to TRBD1. The V gene end was trimmed by 5 bases and the J gene end by 6 bases; junction bases not matched to a gene: 12. Germline lookup yields CDR1 SGHRS and CDR2 YFSETQ. The CDR3 runs to 15 residues. CDR3 protein: CASSLGSGQGIEQYF. The CDR3 bases are TGCGCCAGCAGTCTTGGGTCAGGACAGGGGATCGAGCAGTACTTC. Looking up the rest from reference TRBV5-1 and TRBJ2-7 gives the full variable domain: KAGVTQTPRYLIKTRGQQVTLSCSPISGHRSVSWYQQTPGQGLQFLFEYFSETQRNKGNFPGRFSGRQFSNSRSEMNVSTLELGDSALYLCASSLGSGQGIEQYFGPGTRLTVT.